This T cell receptor (beta chain) came from a study of blood T cell repertoires in COVID-19. On the study more broadly: The cDNA or gDNA used as material had been derived from T cells, B-cell-depleted T cells, or PBMCs.

Per the germline V gene, CDR1 is SGHRS and CDR2 is YFSETQ. The CDR3 extends over 15 amino acids. J was trimmed by 4 bases and V by 2 bases; bases with no gene match: 6. As to this clone: This sample also contains other DNA sequences that code for the same CDR3.

Some clones are missing from TCRdb's copy, which holds only in-frame ones; the method was immunoSEQ multiplex PCR. Of about 300,000 clones listed, about nine tenths are singletons. Source material: PBMCs or T cells enriched from blood (not recorded which). The receptor was derived from a man between 60 and 70 years old who had recovered from COVID-19. The V and J genes are TRBV5-1 and TRBJ1-5; 7 nucleotides agree with TRBD1. Written as DNA, the CDR3 is TGCGCCAGCAGCTTAGGAGGACAGGTTAATCAGCCCCAGCATTTT. Its translation: CASSLGGQVNQPQHF.